One and the same sample provided the 23 T cell receptor beta chains below, sequenced in a study of blood T cell repertoires in COVID-19. TCRdb keeps only in-frame clones here, not all; method: immunoSEQ multiplex PCR. Of 150,000 or so clones in the sample, roughly 86% were seen once. The sample taken for sequencing was peripheral blood. These receptors were obtained from a human donor with acute or convalescent COVID-19. The donor label of this sample is uncertain.

The rearrangement joins TRBV4-1 to TRBJ2-2, with a possible D match to TRBD1 (5 bases). V gave up 5 bases and J gave up 1 base, with 11 bases separating them. In germline, CDR1 is MGHRA, CDR2 YSYEKL. The length of the CDR3 is 15 residues. CDR3 region: CASSEQAVNTGELFF. The CDR3, as DNA: TGCGCCAGCAGCGAACAGGCCGTGAACACCGGGGAGCTGTTTTTT.

The chain recombines TRBV6-5 with TRBJ1-5, with TRBD1 matching 11 bases. The CDR3 has 14 amino acids. The V and J ends lost 8 bases and 7 bases, in that order; junction bases with no gene match: 7. CDR1 and CDR2 from the germline V gene are MNHEY and SVGAGI. The CDR3 bases are TGTGCCAGCGCACTCGGGACAGGGGGACAGCCCCAGCATTTT. Translating it yields CASALGTGGQPQHF.

This clone was observed once. The chain joins TRBV11-2 to TRBJ2-5; 9 positions match TRBD1. V gave up 3 bases and J gave up 7 bases; unmatched junction bases: 9. Germline CDR1 is SGHAT and CDR2 is FQNNGV. The CDR3 totals 15 residues. CDR3 in DNA: TGTGCCAGCAGCTTTGGGACAGGGAATGAGGGGACCCAGTACTTC. Translation gives CASSFGTGNEGTQYF.

The rearrangement links TRBV7-2 to TRBJ1-2; no reliable D call. This CDR3 is built from 15 residues. V gave up 1 base and J gave up 8 bases, with 17 bases separating them. The germline V gene has CDR1 SGHTA and CDR2 FQGNSA. In DNA, the CDR3 is TGTGCCAGCAGCTTAGGATTATGGGGAGAAGGGGGCTACACCTTC. It specifies CASSLGLWGEGGYTF. Full variable domain (remainder filled in from reference TRBV7-2 and TRBJ1-2): GAGVSQSPSNKVTEKGKDVELRCDPISGHTALYWYRQSLGQGLEFLIYFQGNSAPDKSGLPSDRFSAERTGGSVSTLTIQRTQQEDSAVYLCASSLGLWGEGGYTFGSGTRLTVV.

In this sample, this clone turned up once. The V gene is TRBV3-1 (or the pseudogene TRBV3-2), the J gene TRBJ2-7, with TRBD2 matching 13 bases. Germline assignment: CDR1 LGHDT and CDR2 YNNKEL (reference sequence). The CDR3 length is 16 residues. V lost 4 bases, J lost 5 bases, and 8 bases stayed unmatched. In nucleotides, the CDR3 is TGTGCCAGCAGCCCCACTAGCGGGGGGGCTCTGAACGAGCAGTACTTC. Translated, it gives CASSPTSGGALNEQYF.

This clone came up many times. This chain joins TRBV7-3 and TRBJ1-1; TRBD1 agrees at 9 bases. V shed 3 bases and J 4 bases; nucleotides not matched to a gene: 0. The length of the CDR3 is 13 residues. The germline V gene has CDR1 SGHTA and CDR2 FQGTGA. CDR3 nucleotide sequence: TGTGCCAGCAGCTTGACAGGGGGCACTGAAGCTTTCTTT. Translation: CASSLTGGTEAFF.

This clone was seen a handful of times. The genes are TRBV6-2 or TRBV6-3 and TRBJ1-1; the match to TRBD1 covers 9 bases. V trimming: 2 bases; J trimming: 1 base; junction bases outside the gene matches: 5. CDR3 size: 16 residues. Per germline, CDR1 MNHEY and CDR2 SVGEGT. CDR3 bases: TGTGCCAGCAGTTACGAGACAGGGGGTGCGAACACTGAAGCTTTCTTT. Translation gives CASSYETGGANTEAFF.

The V gene is TRBV19, the J gene TRBJ1-5; D is perhaps TRBD1 (5 bases). Germline values: CDR1 LNHDA, CDR2 SQIVND (reference sequence). CDR3 size: 13 residues. Trimming removed 4 bases at V and 6 bases at J, with 10 bases between. Here the CDR3 reads CASSNQGGQPQHF. CDR3 nucleotides: TGTGCCAGTAGTAACCAGGGAGGTCAGCCCCAGCATTTT.

V and J are TRBV30 and TRBJ1-2; possibly TRBD1 for D (6 bases). Germline V CDR1 and CDR2: GTSNPN, SVGIG (reference sequence). The CDR3 is 12 residues long. The germline V and J ends were trimmed by 3 bases and 8 bases, with 13 bases remaining between them. As DNA, the CDR3 is TGTGCCTGGAGCCAGGGGCCGGGAGGCTACACCTTC. Its translation: CAWSQGPGGYTF.

The chain employs TRBV10-3 and TRBJ1-1; no clear D gene. V lost 11 bases, J lost 4 bases, and 17 bases lay in between. Germline CDR1 ENHRY, CDR2 SYGVKD. CDR3 length: 13 amino acids. The CDR3 nucleotides read TGTGCCGCAAAACCGGTGACGGGCACTGAAGCTTTCTTT. The encoded protein is CAAKPVTGTEAFF.

The V and J genes are TRBV7-8 and TRBJ2-7; D uncertain. Germline V CDR1 and CDR2: SGHVS, FQNEAQ. The CDR3 extends over 13 amino acids. V lost 1 base and J 3 bases, leaving 7 bases between the germline ends. The CDR3 DNA is TGTGCCAGCAGCTTAGAACAGTACTACGAGCAGTACTTC. Translated: CASSLEQYYEQYF.

The chain recombines TRBV19 with TRBJ2-3; tentative D call: TRBD1 (6 bases). CDR1 and CDR2 (germline): LNHDA, SQIVND (reference sequence). The CDR3 has 13 residues. The V and J ends lost 9 bases and 2 bases respectively, with 12 bases between them. Written as DNA, the CDR3 is TGTGCCAGCCGACAGGCGATCACAGATACGCAGTATTTT. Its translation: CASRQAITDTQYF.

The chain joins TRBV7-8 to TRBJ1-1; D is uncertain. V lost 6 bases, J lost 2 bases, and 13 bases lay in between. The length of the CDR3 is 14 residues. The germline gives CDR1 SGHVS, CDR2 FQNEAQ. The CDR3 is CASSRSPLNTEAFF. The CDR3 nucleotides are TGTGCCAGCAGTCGAAGCCCCTTAAACACTGAAGCTTTCTTT.

The CDR3 nucleotides are TGTGCCACCAGCAGGGTGACAGGGGTTCCTGAGCAGTACTTC. Its protein product is CATSRVTGVPEQYF. This sequence joins TRBV15 and TRBJ2-7; 8 nucleotides line up with TRBD1. The CDR3 contains 14 residues. Trimming cost V 3 bases and J 7 bases; bases outside gene matches: 8. Germline V gene data show CDR1 as LNHNV and CDR2 as YYDKDF (reference sequence).

This clone was recorded a few times. The genes are TRBV7-2 and TRBJ1-2; TRBD1 is a possible D gene (6 bases). Trimming shortened V by 4 bases and J by 6 bases, and 21 bases separated the two germline ends. The V gene's germline CDR1 is SGHTA and CDR2 FQGNSA. CDR3 size: 16 residues. The CDR3 sequence is CASSSPLGQSLDGYTF. The CDR3 DNA reads TGTGCCAGCAGCTCCCCCCTTGGACAGTCCCTCGATGGCTACACCTTC. Filled out from reference TRBV7-2 and TRBJ1-2, the complete variable domain reads GAGVSQSPSNKVTEKGKDVELRCDPISGHTALYWYRQSLGQGLEFLIYFQGNSAPDKSGLPSDRFSAERTGGSVSTLTIQRTQQEDSAVYLCASSSPLGQSLDGYTFGSGTRLTVV.

This clone was detected ten times or more. The gene calls are TRBV2 and TRBJ1-1; D not resolved. Trimming removed 1 base from V and 0 bases from J, with 18 bases in between. Germline values: CDR1 SNHLY, CDR2 FYNNEI. This CDR3 has 18 amino acids. CDR3 nucleotides: TGTGCCAGCAGTGAAGGTTCCTTCGGACGGAGGATGAACACTGAAGCTTTCTTT. This sequence encodes CASSEGSFGRRMNTEAFF.

This sequence joins TRBV2 and TRBJ2-7; D might be TRBD2 (6 bases). The V gene's germline CDR1 is SNHLY and CDR2 FYNNEI. The CDR3 totals 14 residues. V was trimmed by 6 bases and J by 4 bases, leaving 16 bases between them. The CDR3 bases are TGTGCCAGCAGGGGCGGGGATTTTGGGTACGAGCAGTACTTC. This sequence encodes CASRGGDFGYEQYF.

The chain employs TRBV3-1 (or the pseudogene TRBV3-2) and TRBJ2-3, with D hard to call. This CDR3 region has 13 residues. Trimming stripped 4 bases from V and 2 bases from J, with 7 bases between. Germline V CDR1 and CDR2: LGHDT, YNNKEL (reference sequence). As DNA, the CDR3 is TGTGCCAGCAGCCCGACAATCACAGATACGCAGTATTTT. Translation gives CASSPTITDTQYF.

The chain has TRBV30 and TRBJ1-6; D remains unclear. Germline V gives CDR1 GTSNPN, CDR2 SVGIG (reference sequence). V was pared by 5 bases and J by 4 bases, with 9 bases between. This CDR3 is built from 13 residues. CDR3 loop: CAWDTIYNSPLHF. For the CDR3, the DNA is TGTGCCTGGGACACAATTTATAATTCACCCCTCCACTTT.

V usage is TRBV2 and J usage is TRBJ1-4; no clear D gene. Germline V gene data show CDR1 as SNHLY and CDR2 as FYNNEI. The germline V and J ends were trimmed by 6 bases and 8 bases, with 10 bases remaining between them. CDR3 length: 12 residues. As DNA, the CDR3 is TGTGCCAGCAGCCCCGAGGGAGAAAAACTGTTTTTT. This translates into CASSPEGEKLFF.

The chain uses TRBV2 and TRBJ1-2; D not certain. V was cut by 0 bases and J by 5 bases, with 7 bases left in between. The length of the CDR3 is 13 residues. Per the germline V gene, CDR1 is SNHLY and CDR2 is FYNNEI. The DNA of the CDR3 is TGTGCCAGCAGTGAAGCGCTAGTTTATGGCTACACCTTC. Protein: CASSEALVYGYTF.

J is TRBJ1-2 and V is TRBV25-1; D may be TRBD1 (6 bases). The V gene lost 8 bases and the J gene lost 6 bases, with 13 bases spanning the gap. Germline V gene sequence: CDR1 MGHDK, CDR2 SYGVNS. This CDR3 is built from 12 residues. CDR3 sequence (DNA): TGTGCCAGCTTGACAGGATTCAATGGCTACACCTTC. Residues: CASLTGFNGYTF.

The chain joins TRBV4-3 to TRBJ2-3; weak D call: TRBD2 (7 bases). The V gene lost 0 bases and the J gene lost 4 bases, with 20 bases spanning the gap. The CDR3 has 18 residues. CDR1 LGHNA and CDR2 YSLEER come from the germline V gene. CDR3 in amino acids: CASSQDPSRGASSDTQYF. CDR3 DNA: TGCGCCAGCAGCCAAGATCCGTCACGGGGGGCTTCCTCAGATACGCAGTATTTT.